Listed below are T cell receptor beta chains from one sample, sequenced in a study of T cell repertoires in cytomegalovirus infection. TCRdb recomputed calls from the reads with MiXCR, one row per CDR3 protein. Found here are hundreds of thousands of distinct CDR3 sequences, about 17% of them singletons; the top ten hold approximately 12%. Sequencing used PBMCs. These receptors originate from a human donor in good health (CMV status not recorded). Some clones in this sample may be carry-over from other donors' samples. CDR3s include the opening cysteine and the closing phenylalanine or tryptophan. The order of the fields is clone size, D gene, J gene, V gene, CDR3 DNA, CDR3 protein. The D gene is left open where the match is weak. The listing skips clone size in some rows; elsewhere it reads once, few, many or a size class.

size: -; D: -; J: TRBJ2-5; V: TRBV11-2; DNA: TGTGCCAGCAGCTTCCGCCGGGCAGGTACGAGGACCCAGTACTTC; CDR3: CASSFRRAGTRTQYF
size: many; D: -; J: TRBJ2-1; V: TRBV7-2; DNA: TGTGCCAGCAGCACCGGGGACTACAATGAGCAGTTCTTC; CDR3: CASSTGDYNEQFF
size: -; D: -; J: TRBJ1-2; V: TRBV5-6; DNA: TGTGCCAGCAGCCTCGTCCCGCAGGGGATCAACTATGGCTACACCTTC; CDR3: CASSLVPQGINYGYTF
size: few; D: -; J: TRBJ1-5; V: TRBV6-6; DNA: TGTGCCAGCAGCCAGGGGCGGAAGCCCCAGCATTTT; CDR3: CASSQGRKPQHF
size: -; D: -; J: TRBJ1-4; V: TRBV27; DNA: TGTGCCAGCAGTTTAGTCCCCCCGGGGGTCACCGGTGAAAAACTGTTTTTT; CDR3: CASSLVPPGVTGEKLFF
size: few; D: TRBD1; J: TRBJ1-4; V: TRBV20-1; DNA: TGCAGTGCTAGAGAGTCGACAGGGGCTGAAAAACTGTTTTTT; CDR3: CSARESTGAEKLFF
size: many; D: TRBD2; J: TRBJ2-5; V: TRBV7-2; DNA: TGTGCCAGCAGCTTAGCGGGGGGGCAAGAGACCCAGTACTTC; CDR3: CASSLAGGQETQYF
size: -; D: TRBD2; J: TRBJ2-7; V: TRBV20-1; DNA: TGCAGTGCTAGAGTTCCTGGACTAGCCCTCCTCTCCTACGAGCAGTACTTC; CDR3: CSARVPGLALLSYEQYF
size: many; D: -; J: TRBJ1-2; V: TRBV7-2; DNA: TGTGCCAGCAGCATGGCCCCCGGGACCGAATATGGCTACACCTTC; CDR3: CASSMAPGTEYGYTF
size: few; D: -; J: TRBJ1-6; V: TRBV15; DNA: TGTGCCACCAGCAGGTGGGCCTCCTATAATTCACCCCTCCACTTT; CDR3: CATSRWASYNSPLHF
size: few; D: TRBD1; J: TRBJ1-5; V: TRBV5-6; DNA: TGTGCCAGCAGCTTCACGGGACAGGGCGTCCGGAGCAATCAGCCCCAGCATTTT; CDR3: CASSFTGQGVRSNQPQHF
size: many; D: -; J: TRBJ2-3; V: TRBV7-6; DNA: TGTGCCAGCAGCTTAGCTAGCGTACCACCCACAGATACGCAGTATTTT; CDR3: CASSLASVPPTDTQYF
size: -; D: -; J: TRBJ2-2; V: TRBV12-3/TRBV12-4; DNA: TGTGCCAGCAGTCCCAGCCGGGGTAACACCGGGGAGCTGTTTTTT; CDR3: CASSPSRGNTGELFF
size: -; D: TRBD1; J: TRBJ2-7; V: TRBV25-1; DNA: TGTGCCAGCAGTGAAATGGGACAGAGCTCCTACGAGCAGTACTTC; CDR3: CASSEMGQSSYEQYF
size: many; D: -; J: TRBJ2-7; V: TRBV7-6; DNA: TGTGCCAGCAGCCGTTTACAGGGATCAGAAGTCGAGCAGTACTTC; CDR3: CASSRLQGSEVEQYF
size: many; D: TRBD1; J: TRBJ1-2; V: TRBV11-2; DNA: TGTGCCAGCGCGGCCCGCGGACAGGCCTATGGCTACACCTTC; CDR3: CASAARGQAYGYTF
size: many; D: -; J: TRBJ2-3; V: TRBV4-2; DNA: TGTGCCAGCAGCCAAGATTTTGCAGGGTCGACAGATACGCAGTATTTT; CDR3: CASSQDFAGSTDTQYF
size: many; D: TRBD1; J: TRBJ1-5; V: TRBV28; DNA: TGTGCCAGCAGTCTCCTGGACAGGCTCAATCAGCCCCAGCATTTT; CDR3: CASSLLDRLNQPQHF
size: -; D: -; J: TRBJ1-6; V: TRBV25-1; DNA: TGTGCCAGCAGTGAATTTGGGAGTGGCTCCTATAATTCACCCCTCCACTTT; CDR3: CASSEFGSGSYNSPLHF
size: -; D: -; J: TRBJ1-5; V: TRBV4-2; DNA: TGTGCCAGCAGCCACATCAGCGATCAGCCCCAGCATTTT; CDR3: CASSHISDQPQHF
size: -; D: TRBD1; J: TRBJ1-1; V: TRBV19; DNA: TGTGCCAGTAGTGATAGGGGGCTGACTGAAGCTTTCTTT; CDR3: CASSDRGLTEAFF
size: -; D: TRBD2; J: TRBJ2-1; V: TRBV5-1; DNA: TGCGCCAGCACCCCAAAGTCTCTGCGACTAGCGGGGGGCCTGAGCTCCTACAATGAGCAGTTCTTC; CDR3: CASTPKSLRLAGGLSSYNEQFF
size: many; D: -; J: TRBJ1-5; V: TRBV6-6; DNA: TGTGCCAGCAGTTACTCGTGGGGCCAGCCCCAGCATTTT; CDR3: CASSYSWGQPQHF
size: -; D: -; J: TRBJ1-5; V: TRBV20-1; DNA: TGCAGTGCGGAGGGTGACAATCAGCCCCAGCATTTT; CDR3: CSAEGDNQPQHF
size: many; D: -; J: TRBJ2-3; V: TRBV4-3; DNA: TGCGCCAGCAGCCAAGTGCAGGGGGGCACCACAGATACGCAGTATTTT; CDR3: CASSQVQGGTTDTQYF
size: many; D: -; J: TRBJ1-2; V: TRBV7-2; DNA: TGTGCCAGCAGCTTAATCGGGACTCTCTTCGGCTATGGCTACACCTTC; CDR3: CASSLIGTLFGYGYTF
size: -; D: -; J: TRBJ1-4; V: TRBV6-5; DNA: TGTGCCAGCAGTTCCCACAGGAGCCTTAATGAAAAACTGTTTTTT; CDR3: CASSSHRSLNEKLFF
size: -; D: TRBD1; J: TRBJ2-2; V: TRBV18; DNA: TGTGCCAGCTCACCCCTCGGGACAGAGAACACCGGGGAGCTGTTTTTT; CDR3: CASSPLGTENTGELFF
size: many; D: TRBD1; J: TRBJ2-7; V: TRBV6-5; DNA: TGTGCCAGCAGTTTGGACAGGGGAGCCTACGAGCAGTACTTC; CDR3: CASSLDRGAYEQYF
size: -; D: -; J: TRBJ2-7; V: TRBV18; DNA: TGTGCCAGCTCACCACGGGTCGGAGGGGGGGGGCCCTACGAGCAGTACTTC; CDR3: CASSPRVGGGGPYEQYF
size: many; D: -; J: TRBJ2-5; V: TRBV7-2; DNA: TGTGCCAGCAGCTCATTCTCCGGGGGCCCGGAGACCCAGTACTTC; CDR3: CASSSFSGGPETQYF
size: many; D: -; J: TRBJ1-1; V: TRBV12-5; DNA: TGTGCTAGTGGTTTGCTTGGAGGTACTGAAGCTTTCTTT; CDR3: CASGLLGGTEAFF
size: many; D: -; J: TRBJ1-1; V: TRBV19; DNA: TGTGCCAGTAGTATTGGGACCGGGGGCACTACTGAAGCTTTCTTT; CDR3: CASSIGTGGTTEAFF
size: -; D: -; J: TRBJ2-2; V: TRBV10-3; DNA: TGTGCCATCAGAGGAGGGGACACCGGGGAGCTGTTTTTT; CDR3: CAIRGGDTGELFF
size: many; D: TRBD1; J: TRBJ2-7; V: TRBV4-1; DNA: TGCGCCAGCAGCCAGCCGACAGGGCGCTACGAGCAGTACTTC; CDR3: CASSQPTGRYEQYF
size: few; D: -; J: TRBJ1-5; V: TRBV27; DNA: TGTGCCAGCAGGCTGGGCTTTTATAGCAATCAGCCCCAGCATTTT; CDR3: CASRLGFYSNQPQHF
size: -; D: -; J: TRBJ2-1; V: TRBV20-1; DNA: TGCAGTGCCGGAACCACCAGCCACGGTGAGCAGTTCTTC; CDR3: CSAGTTSHGEQFF
size: -; D: TRBD2; J: TRBJ2-2; V: TRBV24-1; DNA: TGTGCCACCAGTGATGCAACTAGCGGGGGTTGGCCCACCGGGGAGCTGTTTTTT; CDR3: CATSDATSGGWPTGELFF
size: -; D: -; J: TRBJ2-3; V: TRBV11-2; DNA: TGTGCCAGCAGCTCACAGGGTCTCGCAGATACGCAGTATTTT; CDR3: CASSSQGLADTQYF
size: -; D: -; J: TRBJ1-2; V: TRBV4-1; DNA: TGCGCCAGCAGCCAAGGGGAGAACAGACCCCGAGAATATGGCTACACCTTC; CDR3: CASSQGENRPREYGYTF
size: -; D: -; J: TRBJ1-2; V: TRBV12-3/TRBV12-4; DNA: TGTGCCAGCAGTCCATCCTACGACAGCTCCTATGGCTACACCTTC; CDR3: CASSPSYDSSYGYTF
size: many; D: TRBD1; J: TRBJ2-2; V: TRBV7-8; DNA: TGTGCCAGCAGCTTATCTCCAGGGGGCATGTCCGGGGAGCTGTTTTTT; CDR3: CASSLSPGGMSGELFF
size: -; D: -; J: TRBJ2-7; V: TRBV14; DNA: TGTGCCACCGGGACCCTGGACGGACGCGAGCAGTACTTC; CDR3: CATGTLDGREQYF
size: few; D: TRBD1; J: TRBJ2-2; V: TRBV5-6; DNA: TGTGCCAGCAGCTTCGGGACAGCTCAGTCTACCGGGGAGCTGTTTTTT; CDR3: CASSFGTAQSTGELFF
size: few; D: -; J: TRBJ2-3; V: TRBV6-1; DNA: TGTGCCAGCAGACAGGGCCAAGTCCCAGATACGCAGTATTTT; CDR3: CASRQGQVPDTQYF
size: many; D: TRBD1; J: TRBJ2-2; V: TRBV7-2; DNA: TGTGCCAGCAGCTTCGCCCAGGGGGCAACGGGGGAGCTGTTTTTT; CDR3: CASSFAQGATGELFF
size: many; D: -; J: TRBJ2-5; V: TRBV4-2; DNA: TGTGCCAGCAGCCAAAAGGGACTTAAAGAGACCCAGTACTTC; CDR3: CASSQKGLKETQYF
size: -; D: -; J: TRBJ2-3; V: TRBV7-2; DNA: TGTGCCAGCAGCTTAGCGCATCGGGGCACAGATACGCGGTATTTT; CDR3: CASSLAHRGTDTRYF
size: -; D: TRBD1; J: TRBJ2-1; V: TRBV28; DNA: TGTGCCAGCAGAAGCGCTGAGGGGGCCAACTCCTACAATGAGCAGTTCTTC; CDR3: CASRSAEGANSYNEQFF
size: many; D: -; J: TRBJ2-3; V: TRBV27; DNA: TGTGCCAGCAGTTTATCGATTTTTCCCAAGACTTCCCCCCCTAGCACAGATACGCAGTATTTT; CDR3: CASSLSIFPKTSPPSTDTQYF
size: -; D: TRBD1; J: TRBJ1-4; V: TRBV6-6; DNA: TGTGCCAGCACCACAACTTTCAGGGGGCTCGGAAAACTGTTTTTT; CDR3: CASTTTFRGLGKLFF
size: -; D: -; J: TRBJ1-6; V: TRBV6-6; DNA: TGTGCCAGCAGTTACCCCGGGACGGGTGGGAATTCACCCCTCCACTTT; CDR3: CASSYPGTGGNSPLHF
size: -; D: TRBD2; J: TRBJ2-4; V: TRBV12-3/TRBV12-4; DNA: TGTGCCAGCAGTTTGGCTAGCGTCGGGGGGATTCAGTACTTC; CDR3: CASSLASVGGIQYF
size: few; D: TRBD2; J: TRBJ2-7; V: TRBV20-1; DNA: TGCAGTGCTACTGAGCGGGGGGGATTAAGGGAGCAGTACTTC; CDR3: CSATERGGLREQYF
size: many; D: TRBD2; J: TRBJ2-7; V: TRBV5-5; DNA: TGTGCCAGCAGCTTGGTTCTGTTCGGGGGGGAGCAGTACTTC; CDR3: CASSLVLFGGEQYF